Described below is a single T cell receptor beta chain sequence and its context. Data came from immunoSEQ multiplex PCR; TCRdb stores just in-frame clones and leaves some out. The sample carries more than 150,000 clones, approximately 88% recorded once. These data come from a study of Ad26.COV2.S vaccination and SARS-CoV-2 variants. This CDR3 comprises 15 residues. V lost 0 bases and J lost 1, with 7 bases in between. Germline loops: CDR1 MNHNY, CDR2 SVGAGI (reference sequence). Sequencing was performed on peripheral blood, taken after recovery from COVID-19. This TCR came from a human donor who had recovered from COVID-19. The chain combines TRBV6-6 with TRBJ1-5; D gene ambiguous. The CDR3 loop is CASSYSGRSNQPQHF. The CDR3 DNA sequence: TGTGCCAGCAGTTACTCTGGACGGAGCAATCAGCCCCAGCATTTT.